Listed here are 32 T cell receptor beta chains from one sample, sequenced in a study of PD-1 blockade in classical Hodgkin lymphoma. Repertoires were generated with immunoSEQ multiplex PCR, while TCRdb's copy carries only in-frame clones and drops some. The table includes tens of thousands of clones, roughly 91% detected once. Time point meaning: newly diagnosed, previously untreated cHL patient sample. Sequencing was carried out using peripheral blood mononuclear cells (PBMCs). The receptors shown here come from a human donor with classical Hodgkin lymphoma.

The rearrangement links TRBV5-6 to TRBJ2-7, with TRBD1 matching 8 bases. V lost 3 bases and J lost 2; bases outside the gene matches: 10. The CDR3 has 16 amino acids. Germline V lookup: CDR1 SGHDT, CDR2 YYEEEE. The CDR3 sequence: CASSSVPGGKTYEQYF. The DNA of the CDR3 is TGTGCCAGCAGCTCAGTCCCAGGGGGCAAGACCTACGAGCAGTACTTC. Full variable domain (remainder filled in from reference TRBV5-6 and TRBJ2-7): DAGVTQSPTHLIKTRGQQVTLRCSPKSGHDTVSWYQQALGQGPQFIFQYYEEEERQRGNFPDRFSGHQFPNYSSELNVNALLLGDSALYLCASSSVPGGKTYEQYFGPGTRLTVT.

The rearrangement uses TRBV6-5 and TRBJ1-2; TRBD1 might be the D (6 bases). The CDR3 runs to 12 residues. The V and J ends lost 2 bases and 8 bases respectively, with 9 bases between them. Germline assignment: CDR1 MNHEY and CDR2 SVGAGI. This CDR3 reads CASSYKDRGYTF. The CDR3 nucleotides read TGTGCCAGCAGTTACAAAGACAGGGGCTACACCTTC.

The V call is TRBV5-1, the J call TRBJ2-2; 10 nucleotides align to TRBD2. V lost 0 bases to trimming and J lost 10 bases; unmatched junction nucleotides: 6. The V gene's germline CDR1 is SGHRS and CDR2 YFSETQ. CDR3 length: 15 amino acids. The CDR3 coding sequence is TGCGCCAGCAGCTTGGGGAGCGGGAGGGCCTCGGAGCTGTTTTTT. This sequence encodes CASSLGSGRASELFF.

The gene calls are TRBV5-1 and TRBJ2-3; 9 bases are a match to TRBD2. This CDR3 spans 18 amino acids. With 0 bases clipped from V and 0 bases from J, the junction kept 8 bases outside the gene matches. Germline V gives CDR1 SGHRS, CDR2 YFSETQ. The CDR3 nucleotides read TGCGCCAGCAGCTTGGCCAAACTAGCGGGTTCTAGCACAGATACGCAGTATTTT. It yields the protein CASSLAKLAGSSTDTQYF.

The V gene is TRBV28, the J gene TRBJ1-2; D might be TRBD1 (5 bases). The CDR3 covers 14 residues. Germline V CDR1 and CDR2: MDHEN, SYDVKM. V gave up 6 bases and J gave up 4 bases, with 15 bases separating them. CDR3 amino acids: CASRRSGQRYGYTF. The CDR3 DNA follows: TGTGCCAGCAGACGGTCGGGGCAACGCTATGGCTACACCTTC.

CDR3 coding DNA: TGTGCCAGCAGCCTATGGACAGGGGGAAACTATGGCTACACCTTC. This gives the protein CASSLWTGGNYGYTF. The chain joins TRBV9 to TRBJ1-2; 10 bases match TRBD1. The germline V gene has CDR1 SGDLS and CDR2 YYNGEE. V shed 4 bases and J 2 bases; nucleotides not matched to a gene: 5. This CDR3 region has 15 residues. The entire variable domain, with the rest obtained from reference TRBV9 and TRBJ1-2, is as follows: DSGVTQTPKHLITATGQRVTLRCSPRSGDLSVYWYQQSLDQGLQFLIQYYNGEERAKGNILERFSAQQFPDLHSELNLSSLELGDSALYFCASSLWTGGNYGYTFGSGTRLTVV.

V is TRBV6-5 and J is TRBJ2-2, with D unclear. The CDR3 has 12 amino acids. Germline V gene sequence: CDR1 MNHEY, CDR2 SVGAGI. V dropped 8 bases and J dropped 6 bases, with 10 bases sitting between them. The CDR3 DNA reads TGTGCCAGCTTCGGGTCCCCCGGGGAGCTGTTTTTT. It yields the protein CASFGSPGELFF.

The CDR3 protein is CASSSPRGSGANVLTF. The CDR3 DNA follows: TGTGCCAGCAGCTCGCCCAGGGGTTCTGGGGCCAACGTCCTGACTTTC. V and J are TRBV13 and TRBJ2-6; the D gene is possibly TRBD1 (6 bases). Germline V CDR1 and CDR2: PRHDT, FYEKMQ (reference sequence). V lost 4 bases to trimming and J lost 1 base, with 11 bases between them. The CDR3 contains 16 residues.

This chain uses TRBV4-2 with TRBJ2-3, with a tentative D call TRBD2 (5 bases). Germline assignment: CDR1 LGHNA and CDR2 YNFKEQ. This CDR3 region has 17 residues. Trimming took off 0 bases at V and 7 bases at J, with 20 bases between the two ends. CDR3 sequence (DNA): TGTGCCAGCAGCCAAGATGCGGCGGAGGCAGTGGGGTATACGCAGTATTTT. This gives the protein CASSQDAAEAVGYTQYF.

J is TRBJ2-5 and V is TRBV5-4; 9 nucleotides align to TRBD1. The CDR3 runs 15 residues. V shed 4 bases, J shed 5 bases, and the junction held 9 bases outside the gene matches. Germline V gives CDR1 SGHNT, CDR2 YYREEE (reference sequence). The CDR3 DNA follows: TGTGCCAGCAGCCCTGGGACAGGGCTGTACGAGACCCAGTACTTC. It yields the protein CASSPGTGLYETQYF. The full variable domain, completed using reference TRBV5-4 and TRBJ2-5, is ETGVTQSPTHLIKTRGQQVTLRCSSQSGHNTVSWYQQALGQGPQFIFQYYREEENGRGNFPPRFSGLQFPNYSSELNVNALELDDSALYLCASSPGTGLYETQYFGPGTRLLVL.

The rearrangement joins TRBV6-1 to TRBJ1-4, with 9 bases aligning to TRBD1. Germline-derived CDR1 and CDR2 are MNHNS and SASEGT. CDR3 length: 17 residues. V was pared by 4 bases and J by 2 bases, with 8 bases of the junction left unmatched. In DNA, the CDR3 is TGTGCCAGCAGTGGGCCCGGGACAGGGCTCACTAATGAAAAACTGTTTTTT. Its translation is CASSGPGTGLTNEKLFF.

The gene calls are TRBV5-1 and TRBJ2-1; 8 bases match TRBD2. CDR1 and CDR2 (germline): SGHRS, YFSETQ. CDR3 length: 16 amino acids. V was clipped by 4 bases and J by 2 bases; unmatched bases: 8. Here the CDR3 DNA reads TGCGCCAGCAGCCCGGGGGGGACGTTGGCCTACAATGAGCAGTTCTTC. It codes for CASSPGGTLAYNEQFF.

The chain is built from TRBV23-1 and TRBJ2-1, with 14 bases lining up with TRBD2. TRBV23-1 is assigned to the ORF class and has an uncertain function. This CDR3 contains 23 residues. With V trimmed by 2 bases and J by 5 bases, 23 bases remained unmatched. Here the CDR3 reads CASSQICDRVGLAGGEVHNEQFF. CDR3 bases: TGCGCCAGCAGTCAAATCTGCGACAGGGTCGGACTAGCGGGAGGAGAGGTCCACAATGAGCAGTTCTTC.

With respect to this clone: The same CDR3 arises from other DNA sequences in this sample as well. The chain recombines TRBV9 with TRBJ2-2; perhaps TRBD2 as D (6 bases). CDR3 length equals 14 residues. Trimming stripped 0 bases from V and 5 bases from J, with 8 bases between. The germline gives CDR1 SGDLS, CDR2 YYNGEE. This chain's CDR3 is CASSVGGGTGELFF. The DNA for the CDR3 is TGTGCCAGCAGCGTAGGGGGAGGTACCGGGGAGCTGTTTTTT.

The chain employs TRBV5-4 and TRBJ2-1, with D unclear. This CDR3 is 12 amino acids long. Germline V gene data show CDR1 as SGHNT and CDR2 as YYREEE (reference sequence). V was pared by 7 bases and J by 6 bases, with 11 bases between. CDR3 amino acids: CASGLLSNEQFF. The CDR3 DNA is TGTGCCAGCGGGCTCCTGTCCAATGAGCAGTTCTTC.

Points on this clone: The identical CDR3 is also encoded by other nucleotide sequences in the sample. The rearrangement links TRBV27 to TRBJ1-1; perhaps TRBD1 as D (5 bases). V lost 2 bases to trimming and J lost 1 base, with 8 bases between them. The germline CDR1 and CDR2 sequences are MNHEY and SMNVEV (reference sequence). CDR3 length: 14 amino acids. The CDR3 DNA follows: TGTGCCAGCAGTTTAGGGGCAAGGAACACTGAAGCTTTCTTT. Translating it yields CASSLGARNTEAFF.

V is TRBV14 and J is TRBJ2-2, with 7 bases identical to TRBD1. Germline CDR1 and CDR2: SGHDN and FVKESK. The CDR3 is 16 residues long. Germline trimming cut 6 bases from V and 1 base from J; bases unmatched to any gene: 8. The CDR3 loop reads CASSLRTGRNTGELFF. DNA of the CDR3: TGTGCCAGCAGTCTTAGGACAGGCAGGAACACCGGGGAGCTGTTTTTT.

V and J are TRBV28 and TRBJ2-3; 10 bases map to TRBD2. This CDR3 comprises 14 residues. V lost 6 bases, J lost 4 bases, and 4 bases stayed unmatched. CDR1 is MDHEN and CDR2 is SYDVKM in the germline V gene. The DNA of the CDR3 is TGTGCCAGCAGGCGGACTAGCGGCGCAGATACGCAGTATTTT. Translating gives CASRRTSGADTQYF.

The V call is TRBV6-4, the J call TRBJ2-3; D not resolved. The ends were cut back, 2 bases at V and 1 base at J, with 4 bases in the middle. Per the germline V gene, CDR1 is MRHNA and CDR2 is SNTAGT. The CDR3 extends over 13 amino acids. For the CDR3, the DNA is TGTGCCAGCAGTGACGGGGGCACAGATACGCAGTATTTT. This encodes CASSDGGTDTQYF.

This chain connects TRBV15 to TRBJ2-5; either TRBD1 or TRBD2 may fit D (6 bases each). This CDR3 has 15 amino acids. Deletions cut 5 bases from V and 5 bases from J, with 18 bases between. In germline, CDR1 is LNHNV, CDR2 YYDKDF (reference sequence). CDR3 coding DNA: TGTGCCACCAGCCCAACTAGGGGGGCAGGGGAGACCCAGTACTTC. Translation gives CATSPTRGAGETQYF.

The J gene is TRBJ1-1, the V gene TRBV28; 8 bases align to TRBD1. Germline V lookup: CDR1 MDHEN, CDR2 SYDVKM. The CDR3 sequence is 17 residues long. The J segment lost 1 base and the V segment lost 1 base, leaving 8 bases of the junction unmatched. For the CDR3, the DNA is TGTGCCAGCAGTTTATTAGCGGACAGGGTCTCGAACACTGAAGCTTTCTTT. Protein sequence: CASSLLADRVSNTEAFF.

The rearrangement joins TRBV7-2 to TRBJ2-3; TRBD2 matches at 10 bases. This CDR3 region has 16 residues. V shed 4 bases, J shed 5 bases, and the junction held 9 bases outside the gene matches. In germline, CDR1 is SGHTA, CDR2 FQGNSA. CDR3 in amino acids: CASSSESGRALDTQYF. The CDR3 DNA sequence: TGTGCCAGCAGCTCCGAAAGCGGGAGGGCCTTAGATACGCAGTATTTT.

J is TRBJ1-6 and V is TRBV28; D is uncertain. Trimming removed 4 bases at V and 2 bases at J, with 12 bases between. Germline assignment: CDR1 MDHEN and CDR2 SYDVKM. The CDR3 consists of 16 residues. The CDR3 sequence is CASSSRTPTYNSPLHF. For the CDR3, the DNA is TGTGCCAGCAGTTCCCGGACTCCGACCTATAATTCACCCCTCCACTTT. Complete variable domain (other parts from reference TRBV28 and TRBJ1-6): DVKVTQSSRYLVKRTGEKVFLECVQDMDHENMFWYRQDPGLGLRLIYFSYDVKMKEKGDIPEGYSVSREKKERFSLILESASTNQTSMYLCASSSRTPTYNSPLHFGNGTRLTVT.

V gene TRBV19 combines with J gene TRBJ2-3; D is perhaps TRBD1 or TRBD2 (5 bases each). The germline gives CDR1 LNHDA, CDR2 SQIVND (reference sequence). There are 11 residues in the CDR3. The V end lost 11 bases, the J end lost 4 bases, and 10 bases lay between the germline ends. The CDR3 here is CAVGRADTQYF. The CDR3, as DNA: TGTGCCGTGGGGCGGGCAGATACGCAGTATTTT. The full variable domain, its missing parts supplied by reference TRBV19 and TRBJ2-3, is DGGITQSPKYLFRKEGQNVTLSCEQNLNHDAMYWYRQDPGQGLRLIYYSQIVNDFQKGDIAEGYSVSREKKESFPLTVTSAQKNPTAFYLCAVGRADTQYFGPGTRLTVL.

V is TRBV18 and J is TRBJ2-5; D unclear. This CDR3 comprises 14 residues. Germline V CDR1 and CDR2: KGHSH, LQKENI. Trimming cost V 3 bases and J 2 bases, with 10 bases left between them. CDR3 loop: CASSPGPSQETQYF. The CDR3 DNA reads TGTGCCAGCTCACCGGGCCCCTCTCAAGAGACCCAGTACTTC. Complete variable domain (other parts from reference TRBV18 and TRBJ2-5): NAGVMQNPRHLVRRRGQEARLRCSPMKGHSHVYWYRQLPEEGLKFMVYLQKENIIDESGMPKERFSAEFPKEGPSILRIQQVVRGDSAAYFCASSPGPSQETQYFGPGTRLLVL.

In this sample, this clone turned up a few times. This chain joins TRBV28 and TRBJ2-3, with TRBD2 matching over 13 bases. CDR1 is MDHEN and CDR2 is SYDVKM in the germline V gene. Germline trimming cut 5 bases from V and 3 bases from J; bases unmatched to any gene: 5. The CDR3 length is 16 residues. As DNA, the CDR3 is TGTGCCAGCAGTACAATGACTAGCGGGAGGACAGATACGCAGTATTTT. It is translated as CASSTMTSGRTDTQYF.

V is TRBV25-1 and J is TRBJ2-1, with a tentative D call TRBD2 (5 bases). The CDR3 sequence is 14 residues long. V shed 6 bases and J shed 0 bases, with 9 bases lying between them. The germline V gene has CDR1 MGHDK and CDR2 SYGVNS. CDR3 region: CASSATSSYNEQFF. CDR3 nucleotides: TGTGCCAGCAGCGCTACTAGCTCCTACAATGAGCAGTTCTTC.

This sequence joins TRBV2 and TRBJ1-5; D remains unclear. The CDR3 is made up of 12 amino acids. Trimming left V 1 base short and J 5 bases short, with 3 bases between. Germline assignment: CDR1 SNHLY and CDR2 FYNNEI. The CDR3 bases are TGTGCCAGCAGTGAAGGGTATCAGCCCCAGCATTTT. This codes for CASSEGYQPQHF.

The DNA for the CDR3 is TGTGCCAGTAGTATGACAGGGGGTAGAGAAGAGACCCAGTACTTC. It specifies CASSMTGGREETQYF. The chain recombines TRBV19 with TRBJ2-5, with TRBD1 matching 9 bases. The CDR3 sequence is 15 residues long. The V segment lost 3 bases and the J segment 3 bases; nucleotides outside the gene matches: 5. Germline V gene lookup returns CDR1 LNHDA and CDR2 SQIVND (reference sequence).

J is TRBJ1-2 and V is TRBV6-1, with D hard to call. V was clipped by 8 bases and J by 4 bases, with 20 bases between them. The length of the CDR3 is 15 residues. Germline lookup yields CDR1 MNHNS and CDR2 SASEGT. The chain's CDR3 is CASAEGSTGSYGYTF. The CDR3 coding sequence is TGTGCCAGCGCAGAAGGATCGACCGGTAGCTATGGCTACACCTTC.

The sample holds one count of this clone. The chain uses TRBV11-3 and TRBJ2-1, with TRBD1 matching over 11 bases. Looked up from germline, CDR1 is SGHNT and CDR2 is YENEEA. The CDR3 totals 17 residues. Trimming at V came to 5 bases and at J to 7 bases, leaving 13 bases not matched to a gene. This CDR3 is CASSLPDGQGAANEQFF. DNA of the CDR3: TGTGCCAGCAGCCTGCCCGACGGACAGGGGGCAGCGAATGAGCAGTTCTTC.

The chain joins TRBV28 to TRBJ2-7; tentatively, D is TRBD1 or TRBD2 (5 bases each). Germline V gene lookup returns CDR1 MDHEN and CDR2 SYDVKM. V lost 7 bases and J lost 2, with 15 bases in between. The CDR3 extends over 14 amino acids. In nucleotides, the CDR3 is TGTGCCAGCAACTTACCGGGACCCGCCTACGAGCAGTACTTC. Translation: CASNLPGPAYEQYF.